The present entry profiles one TCR beta chain with its context. The data originate from a study of blood T cell repertoires in COVID-19. Study-wide context: The study drew acute and convalescent COVID-19 samples from the United States, Italy and Spain. PBMCs, B-cell-depleted T cells, or T cells provided the cDNA or gDNA that made up the material.

Germline CDR1 and CDR2: SGDLS and YYNGEE. V was cut by 7 bases and J by 2 bases, with 13 bases left in between. CDR3 length: 13 amino acids. Original processing notes: Reference gene primer amplification yielded estimated nucleated cell counts. TCRdb's copy holds only in-frame clones and misses some; the assay was immunoSEQ multiplex PCR. The V and J calls and clone size were taken over from that table, and D and trimming were inferred from the DNA. The table lists roughly 13,000 clones, roughly four fifths of them singletons. The source is a boy aged 2-9 years with active or convalescent COVID-19. Sequences were obtained from peripheral blood. The rearrangement uses TRBV9 and TRBJ2-7; TRBD2 might be the D (6 bases). For the CDR3, the DNA is TGTGCCAGCGGGTCTAGCGTTCCCTACGAGCAGTACTTC. Amino acids: CASGSSVPYEQYF. The full variable domain, with the rest looked up from reference TRBV9 and TRBJ2-7, is DSGVTQTPKHLITATGQRVTLRCSPRSGDLSVYWYQQSLDQGLQFLIQYYNGEERAKGNILERFSAQQFPDLHSELNLSSLELGDSALYFCASGSSVPYEQYFGPGTRLTVT.